This TCR beta chain is from a study of T cell changes during pregnancy in multiple sclerosis (dated by TCRdb to about 2019). Concerning the study at large: The study looked at changes in the T cell repertoire across pregnancy in women with multiple sclerosis.

Comments on this clone: This receptor's antigen is unknown. One base away there is no much larger clone; base qualities are not given.

The method was the immunoSEQ multiplex PCR assay. TCRdb holds this immuneACCESS table with in-frame rearrangements only. Some clones are missing; in checked studies, unresolved V genes explain under half, and the rest has no known cause. Counted in this sample were 84,000 or so clones; about 94% of them appeared once. Of the sample, more than 2% is held by the ten largest clones. Sequencing used peripheral blood, obtained in the third trimester of pregnancy. The origin of this receptor is a female donor with multiple sclerosis, enrolled in a pregnancy study.

For the CDR3, the sequence is CASSVGWAANTEAFF. The nucleotide sequence is TGTGCCAGCAGCGTTGGATGGGCAGCGAACACTGAAGCTTTCTTT. The sequence joins TRBV9 to TRBJ1-1, with no confident D gene call. The V end loses 2 bases and the J end loses 1 base, and a stretch of 12 bases separates them. Counted from cysteine to phenylalanine, this CDR3 has 15 amino acids. Only the CDR3 portion is preserved as DNA: 45 bases, with reading frame beginning at the first base. Sequences SGDLS (CDR1) and YYNGEE (CDR2) are obtained from the germline V gene.